This TCR beta chain originates from a study of shared clonotypes between healthy human individuals. Assay: immunoSEQ multiplex PCR; the TCRdb copy retains only in-frame clones and omits some. The sample lists some 2,100,000 clones; about 94% were seen once. Germline lookup yields CDR1 SGHNT and CDR2 YYREEE (reference sequence). The CDR3 runs 14 residues. Trimming took off 4 bases at V and 7 bases at J, with 12 bases between the two ends. This clonotype was obtained from a man between 18 and 35 years old in good health. Sequenced input: naive CD4+ T cells sorted from blood. Regarding subset: CD45RA+ positively selected. V and J are TRBV5-4 and TRBJ1-6, with unresolved D. CDR3 loop: CASSLTLENSPLHF. CDR3 bases: TGTGCCAGCAGCCTCACGCTAGAGAATTCACCCCTCCACTTT.